Following are 23 T cell receptor beta chains from one sample sequenced in a study of blood T cell repertoires in COVID-19. Method: immunoSEQ multiplex PCR; TCRdb's copy keeps in-frame clones and lacks some. The sample has about 180,000 clones; roughly 85% are singletons. Sample: PBMCs or T cells enriched from blood (not recorded which). The receptor set was obtained from a man aged 40-49 years who had recovered from COVID-19.

A note on this clone: The sample holds other DNA sequences that translate to the same CDR3. The V call is TRBV5-4, the J call TRBJ2-7; 7 bases match TRBD1. This CDR3 is 13 amino acids long. J was trimmed by 4 bases and V by 0 bases; bases with no gene match: 1. Germline loops: CDR1 SGHNT, CDR2 YYREEE (reference sequence). CDR3 sequence (DNA): TGTGCCAGCAGCTTGGACAGGGGATACGAGCAGTACTTC. It translates to CASSLDRGYEQYF.

The chain employs TRBV19 and TRBJ1-5; possible D gene TRBD1, 5 bases. The CDR3 loop spans 13 amino acids. Trimming took 6 bases from V and 3 from J, leaving 9 bases between them. Germline CDR1 LNHDA, CDR2 SQIVND (reference sequence). CDR3 sequence reads: CASRRQLNQPQHF. The CDR3 DNA follows: TGTGCCAGTAGAAGACAGCTCAATCAGCCCCAGCATTTT.

This rearrangement joins TRBV2 to TRBJ2-2; D is perhaps TRBD1 (5 bases). This CDR3 is built from 14 residues. Trimming removed 7 bases from V and 1 base from J, with 10 bases in between. Germline loops: CDR1 SNHLY, CDR2 FYNNEI. The CDR3 loop reads CASMSRENTGELFF. In DNA, the CDR3 is TGTGCCAGCATGAGCAGGGAGAACACCGGGGAGCTGTTTTTT.

The V call is TRBV7-9, the J call TRBJ1-4, with unresolved D. The germline V and J ends were trimmed by 8 bases and 2 bases, with 18 bases remaining between them. The CDR3 consists of 16 residues. Germline CDR1 SEHNR, CDR2 FQNEAQ (reference sequence). The DNA for the CDR3 is TGTGCCAGCGTCACCCGCCCGGGTTCGACTAATGAAAAACTGTTTTTT. Translation: CASVTRPGSTNEKLFF.

The V gene is TRBV11-1, the J gene TRBJ2-1, with no clear D. The CDR3 spans 15 residues. V gave up 2 bases and J gave up 12 bases, with 20 bases separating them. CDR1 is SGHAT and CDR2 is FQDESV in the germline V gene (reference sequence). CDR3 sequence reads: CASSLNSYRTMMQFF. As DNA, the CDR3 is TGTGCCAGCAGCTTAAACAGTTACCGTACAATGATGCAGTTCTTC.

This chain joins TRBV28 and TRBJ1-6; TRBD1 matches 8 bases. Germline CDR1 MDHEN, CDR2 SYDVKM. V trimming: 3 bases; J trimming: 8 bases; junction bases outside the gene matches: 6. CDR3 size: 15 residues. The CDR3, as DNA: TGTGCCAGCAGTTTCTCCGGGACAGGTCATTCACCCCTCCACTTT. Its translation: CASSFSGTGHSPLHF.

The V and J genes are TRBV5-6 and TRBJ2-1, with 7 positions matching TRBD1. The V segment lost 3 bases and the J segment 4 bases; nucleotides outside the gene matches: 1. Germline assignment: CDR1 SGHDT and CDR2 YYEEEE. This CDR3 region has 13 residues. The DNA of the CDR3 is TGTGCCAGCAGCTGGGGACAGTACAATGAGCAGTTCTTC. Protein product: CASSWGQYNEQFF.

The chain has TRBV6-4 and TRBJ1-5, with D perhaps matching TRBD1 (5 bases). In germline, CDR1 is MRHNA, CDR2 SNTAGT. This CDR3 contains 16 residues. Deletions cut 2 bases from V and 4 bases from J, with 15 bases between. DNA of the CDR3: TGTGCCAGCAGTGACGGCCCAGGGATCTATAATCAGCCCCAGCATTTT. It is translated as CASSDGPGIYNQPQHF.

This clone was detected a few times. The rearrangement links TRBV5-8 to TRBJ2-2, with 9 bases fitting TRBD1. The length of the CDR3 is 18 residues. CDR1 and CDR2 from the germline V gene are SGHTS and YDEGEE. V shed 0 bases, J shed 1 base, and the junction held 7 bases outside the gene matches. The CDR3 DNA reads TGTGCCAGCAGCTTGGTTACAGGGGGCCCCGTGAACACCGGGGAGCTGTTTTTT. This gives the protein CASSLVTGGPVNTGELFF.

The chain is built from TRBV4-2 and TRBJ2-3; D perhaps matches TRBD2 (5 bases). The germline CDR1 and CDR2 sequences are LGHNA and YNFKEQ. The CDR3 sequence is 13 residues long. V lost 1 base, J lost 11 bases, and 13 bases lay in between. The CDR3 loop reads CASSQVAGREQYF. The CDR3, as DNA: TGTGCCAGCAGCCAAGTCGCCGGTCGGGAGCAGTATTTT.

This sequence joins TRBV2 and TRBJ1-1; D is undetermined. There are 12 residues in the CDR3. Germline V gene lookup returns CDR1 SNHLY and CDR2 FYNNEI. The V end lost 7 bases, the J end lost 3 bases, and 9 bases lay between the germline ends. The CDR3 region has the DNA TGTGCCAGCATTGGCCTGGACACTGAAGCTTTCTTT. It yields the protein CASIGLDTEAFF.

J is TRBJ2-3 and V is TRBV27, with 8 positions matching TRBD2. J lost 3 bases, V lost 2 bases, and 10 bases had no gene match. This CDR3 region has 17 residues. CDR1 and CDR2 (germline): MNHEY, SMNVEV (reference sequence). This CDR3 is CASSLGLNGRATDTQYF. CDR3 sequence (DNA): TGTGCCAGCAGTTTAGGGTTAAACGGGAGGGCAACAGATACGCAGTATTTT.

The chain has TRBV5-1 and TRBJ2-5; 8 positions agree with TRBD2. This CDR3 spans 12 amino acids. Germline V gene lookup returns CDR1 SGHRS and CDR2 YFSETQ. The trim removed 5 bases at V and 5 bases at J, leaving 2 bases unmatched. The CDR3 spells CASRGGRETQYF. The CDR3 DNA follows: TGCGCCAGCAGGGGCGGGAGGGAGACCCAGTACTTC.

CDR3 nucleotides: TGCGCCAGCAGAATGGGACAGGGGATCTACAATGAGCAGTTCTTC. Its protein is CASRMGQGIYNEQFF. This chain connects TRBV5-1 to TRBJ2-1; TRBD1 aligns across 10 bases. The CDR3 totals 15 residues. Germline-derived CDR1 and CDR2 are SGHRS and YFSETQ. Trimming took 5 bases from V and 3 from J; bases not matched to a gene: 5.

The J gene is TRBJ1-1, the V gene TRBV12-5, with D perhaps TRBD1 (6 bases). This CDR3 is 17 amino acids long. CDR1 and CDR2 from the germline V gene are LGHNT and FRNRAP. The ends were cut back, 4 bases at V and 6 bases at J, with 24 bases in the middle. The CDR3, as DNA: TGTGCTAGTGGTTCGAGTCAATTCCAGGGGCCTCACTCTGAAGCTTTCTTT. Protein sequence: CASGSSQFQGPHSEAFF.

Here the CDR3 DNA reads TGCGCCAGCAGCCGAGAACCGGGACAGGGGTTTGCAACTAATGAAAAACTGTTTTTT. Its protein product is CASSREPGQGFATNEKLFF. The V and J genes are TRBV4-1 and TRBJ1-4, with 10 bases matching TRBD1. The CDR3 totals 19 residues. Germline loops: CDR1 MGHRA, CDR2 YSYEKL. The V segment lost 4 bases and the J segment 0 bases; nucleotides outside the gene matches: 11.

There are a few counts of this clone. The J gene is TRBJ2-7, the V gene TRBV30; 7 positions match TRBD2. There are 11 residues in the CDR3. The germline CDR1 and CDR2 sequences are GTSNPN and SVGIG (reference sequence). V was pared by 6 bases and J by 2 bases, with 1 base of the junction left unmatched. CDR3 loop: CACRGAYEQYF. In DNA form, the CDR3 reads TGTGCCTGTCGGGGGGCCTACGAGCAGTACTTC.

The V gene is TRBV19, the J gene TRBJ1-6; D call uncertain. Germline V gene sequence: CDR1 LNHDA, CDR2 SQIVND (reference sequence). There are 14 residues in the CDR3. V lost 2 bases and J lost 7, with 9 bases in between. CDR3 amino acids: CASSIKLSNSPLHF. Here the CDR3 DNA reads TGTGCCAGTAGTATAAAATTGTCGAATTCACCCCTCCACTTT. Based on the CDR3 plus reference TRBV19 and TRBJ1-6, the full variable domain is DGGITQSPKYLFRKEGQNVTLSCEQNLNHDAMYWYRQDPGQGLRLIYYSQIVNDFQKGDIAEGYSVSREKKESFPLTVTSAQKNPTAFYLCASSIKLSNSPLHFGNGTRLTVT.

This clone was recorded a few times. The V call is TRBV7-3, the J call TRBJ2-4, with TRBD1 matching over 8 bases. V trimming: 3 bases; J trimming: 5 bases; junction bases outside the gene matches: 3. This CDR3 spans 14 amino acids. From germline, CDR1 is SGHTA and CDR2 FQGTGA. The CDR3 is CASSLGQAENIQYF. The CDR3 DNA reads TGTGCCAGCAGCTTGGGACAGGCGGAAAACATTCAGTACTTC. Based on the CDR3 plus reference TRBV7-3 and TRBJ2-4, the full variable domain is GAGVSQTPSNKVTEKGKYVELRCDPISGHTALYWYRQSLGQGPEFLIYFQGTGAADDSGLPNDRFFAVRPEGSVSTLKIQRTERGDSAVYLCASSLGQAENIQYFGAGTRLSVL.

This chain uses TRBV28 with TRBJ2-5; D is unresolved. V shed 5 bases and J shed 3 bases, with 13 bases lying between them. This CDR3 spans 14 amino acids. CDR1 is MDHEN, CDR2 SYDVKM, per germline. CDR3 coding DNA: TGTGCCAGCAGTCACCGGGTGCCTGAAGAGACCCAGTACTTC. Its translation is CASSHRVPEETQYF.

V usage is TRBV30 and J usage is TRBJ2-1; the match to TRBD2 covers 8 bases. Losses at the gene ends were 4 bases for V and 5 bases for J; bases not matched to a gene: 4. CDR3 length: 13 amino acids. The germline gives CDR1 GTSNPN, CDR2 SVGIG (reference sequence). The CDR3 DNA is TGTGCCTGGACTAGCGGGTTCAACAATGAGCAGTTCTTC. The encoded protein is CAWTSGFNNEQFF.

This chain connects TRBV29-1 to TRBJ2-3, with TRBD2 as a possible D gene (6 bases). With 2 bases removed from V and 1 base from J, the gap between germline ends came to 22 bases. Germline V gene lookup returns CDR1 SQVTM and CDR2 ANQGSEA. This CDR3 region has 18 residues. The CDR3 sequence: CSVEPGAGAGLGTDTQYF. The CDR3 nucleotides read TGCAGCGTTGAACCCGGAGCGGGCGCGGGGTTAGGCACAGATACGCAGTATTTT.

This chain uses TRBV11-3 with TRBJ2-7; 7 nucleotides agree with TRBD1. The germline V gene encodes CDR1 SGHNT and CDR2 YENEEA. V shed 3 bases and J 7 bases; nucleotides not matched to a gene: 6. The CDR3 extends over 13 amino acids. CDR3 in amino acids: CASSLAGGKEQYF. In DNA form, the CDR3 reads TGTGCCAGCAGCTTGGCAGGGGGAAAGGAGCAGTACTTC.